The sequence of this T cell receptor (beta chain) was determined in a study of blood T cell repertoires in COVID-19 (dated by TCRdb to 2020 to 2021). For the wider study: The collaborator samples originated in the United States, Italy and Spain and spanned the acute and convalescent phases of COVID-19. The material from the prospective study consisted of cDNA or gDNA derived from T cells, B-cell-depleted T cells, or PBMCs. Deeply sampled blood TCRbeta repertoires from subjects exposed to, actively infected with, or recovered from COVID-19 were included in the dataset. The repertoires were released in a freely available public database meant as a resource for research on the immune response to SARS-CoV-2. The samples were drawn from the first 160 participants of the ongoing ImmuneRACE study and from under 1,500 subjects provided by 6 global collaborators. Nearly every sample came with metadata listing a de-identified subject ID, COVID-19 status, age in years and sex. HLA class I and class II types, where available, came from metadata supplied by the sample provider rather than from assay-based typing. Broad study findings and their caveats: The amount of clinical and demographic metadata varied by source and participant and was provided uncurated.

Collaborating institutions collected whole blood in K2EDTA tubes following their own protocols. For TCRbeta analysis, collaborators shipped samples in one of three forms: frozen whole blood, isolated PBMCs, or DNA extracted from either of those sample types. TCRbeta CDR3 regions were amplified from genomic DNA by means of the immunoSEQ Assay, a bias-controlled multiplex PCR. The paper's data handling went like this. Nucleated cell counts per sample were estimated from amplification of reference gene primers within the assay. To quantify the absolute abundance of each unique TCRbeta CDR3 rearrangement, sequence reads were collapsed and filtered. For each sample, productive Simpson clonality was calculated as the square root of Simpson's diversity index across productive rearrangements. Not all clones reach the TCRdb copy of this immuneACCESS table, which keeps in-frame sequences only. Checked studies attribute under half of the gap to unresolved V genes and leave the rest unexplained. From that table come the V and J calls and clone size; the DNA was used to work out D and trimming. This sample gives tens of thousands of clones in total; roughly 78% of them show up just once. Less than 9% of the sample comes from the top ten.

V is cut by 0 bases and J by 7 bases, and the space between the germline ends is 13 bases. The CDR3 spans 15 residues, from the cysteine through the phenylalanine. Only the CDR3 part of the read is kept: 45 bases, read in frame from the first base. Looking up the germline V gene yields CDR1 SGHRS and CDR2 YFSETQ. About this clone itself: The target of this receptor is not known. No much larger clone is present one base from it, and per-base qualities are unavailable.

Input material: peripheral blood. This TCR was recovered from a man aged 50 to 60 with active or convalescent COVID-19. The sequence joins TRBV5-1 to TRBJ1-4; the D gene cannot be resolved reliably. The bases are TGCGCCAGCAGCTTGGATCCCGGGAATAGTGAAAAACTGTTTTTT. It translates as CASSLDPGNSEKLFF.